This T cell receptor (beta chain) was obtained from a study of memory B cells and T cells in multiple sclerosis. Separate sequencing covered autoproliferating (CFSE-dim) and non-proliferating (CFSE-high) T cells from stimulus-free culture. Cultures began with about 4.6x10^7 CFSE-labeled PBMCs, unstimulated for 6 to 8 days, with replicate wells pooled. The PBMCs received around 0.55 uM CFSE and serum-free culture with no added stimuli. With respect to this clone: Its antigen is as yet unknown.

CDR1 SGHTA and CDR2 FQGNSA come from the germline V gene. The CDR3 has 16 residues. Between the trimmed V and J ends, which lost 4 bases and 0 bases, there was a span of 13 bases. Produced via immunoSEQ multiplex PCR; TCRdb's table is partial and in-frame only. The sample contains over 35,000 clones, more than 65% of which appear only once. Study-level findings and limits: Shared clonotype counts depended on differing compartment clone-set sizes and were normalized.

Sequenced material: PBMCs from blood kept in culture. The clonotype comes from a human donor with multiple sclerosis. The rearrangement uses TRBV7-2 and TRBJ1-3; D is possibly TRBD1 (5 bases). CDR3 region: CASSSTGPASGNTIYF. CDR3 nucleotides: TGTGCCAGCAGCTCTACAGGACCCGCCTCTGGAAACACCATATATTTT.